The 27 T cell receptor beta chains listed next were all sequenced from one sample in a study of T-cell reconstitution after alpha-beta-depleted transplantation in children. The TCRbeta library incorporated unique molecular identifiers. TCRdb redid the calling of the PCR reads with MiXCR, one entry per CDR3 protein. Among just over 950,000 distinct CDR3 sequences listed, about 26% were seen once. Sequencing was performed on PBMCs, mostly from graft donor cells, taken 360 days after TCRalphabeta/CD19-depleted stem cell transplant. These receptors all come from a boy less than two years old who had a stem cell transplant for SCID, so the T cells may come from the graft donor.

A few counts support this clonotype. The chain has TRBV7-9 and TRBJ1-4; 8 nucleotides agree with TRBD1. Looked up from germline, CDR1 is SEHNR and CDR2 is FQNEAQ (reference sequence). The CDR3 runs to 15 residues. Trimming at V came to 5 bases and at J to 6 bases, leaving 8 bases not matched to a gene. The CDR3 DNA reads TGTGCCAGCAGCCAGGGACAGGAAGTTCATGAAAAACTGTTTTTT. Amino acids: CASSQGQEVHEKLFF. Variable domain in full (rest from reference TRBV7-9 and TRBJ1-4): DTGVSQNPRHKITKRGQNVTFRCDPISEHNRLYWYRQTLGQGPEFLTYFQNEAQLEKSRLLSDRFSAERPKGSFSTLEIQRTEQGDSAMYLCASSQGQEVHEKLFFGSGTQLSVL.

The rearrangement uses TRBV6-2 or TRBV6-3 and TRBJ1-1, with a tentative D call TRBD1 (6 bases). Trimming pared 6 bases from V and 1 base from J, leaving 15 bases between. The CDR3 spans 15 residues. Germline lookup yields CDR1 MNHEY and CDR2 SVGEGT. As DNA, the CDR3 is TGTGCCAGCAGGCCCCGAGGGGGACCGAACACTGAAGCTTTCTTT. Translation: CASRPRGGPNTEAFF.

The gene calls are TRBV5-1 and TRBJ2-5; D call uncertain. Trimming stripped 0 bases from V and 0 bases from J, with 6 bases between. The CDR3 loop spans 14 amino acids. The germline V gene encodes CDR1 SGHRS and CDR2 YFSETQ. The CDR3 region has the DNA TGCGCCAGCAGCTTGGACGGAGACCAAGAGACCCAGTACTTC. Protein product: CASSLDGDQETQYF.

The genes are TRBV4-2 and TRBJ2-1; 8 positions match TRBD2. This CDR3 contains 17 residues. In germline, CDR1 is LGHNA, CDR2 YNFKEQ. The J segment lost 5 bases and the V segment lost 0 bases, leaving 9 bases of the junction unmatched. CDR3 protein: CASSQDTRLAGNNEQFF. The CDR3 region has the DNA TGTGCCAGCAGCCAAGACACCAGGCTAGCGGGTAACAATGAGCAGTTCTTC.

This clonotype was detected a few times. The chain links TRBV7-2 to TRBJ1-5; D not resolved. The CDR3 is made up of 15 amino acids. Per germline, CDR1 SGHTA and CDR2 FQGNSA. Trimming left V 1 base short and J 4 bases short, with 11 bases between. In DNA form, the CDR3 reads TGTGCCAGCAGCTTAGGTGGCCTGATGAATCAGCCCCAGCATTTT. Its translation: CASSLGGLMNQPQHF.

The chain couples TRBV10-3 to TRBJ2-3; the match to TRBD2 covers 11 bases. The CDR3 loop spans 16 amino acids. Germline loops: CDR1 ENHRY, CDR2 SYGVKD. J gave up 2 bases and V 2 bases, and 3 bases lay outside the gene matches. The CDR3 sequence: CAISERLAGTTDTQYF. The CDR3 bases are TGTGCCATCAGTGAGAGACTAGCGGGGACCACAGATACGCAGTATTTT.

This clonotype was detected a few times. V gene TRBV28 combines with J gene TRBJ2-3; tentative D call: TRBD2 (6 bases). This CDR3 is built from 13 residues. CDR1 is MDHEN, CDR2 SYDVKM, per germline. V was trimmed by 8 bases and J by 2 bases, leaving 11 bases between them. CDR3 coding DNA: TGTGCCAGCGAGCGCGGGAACACAGATACGCAGTATTTT. This gives the protein CASERGNTDTQYF. The full variable domain, completed using reference TRBV28 and TRBJ2-3, is DVKVTQSSRYLVKRTGEKVFLECVQDMDHENMFWYRQDPGLGLRLIYFSYDVKMKEKGDIPEGYSVSREKKERFSLILESASTNQTSMYLCASERGNTDTQYFGPGTRLTVL.

This clonotype has only a few counts. The genes are TRBV20-1 and TRBJ2-7; D perhaps matches TRBD2 (6 bases). The CDR3 is 15 residues long. The germline gives CDR1 DFQATT, CDR2 SNEGSKA (reference sequence). V lost 0 bases and J 2 bases, leaving 14 bases between the germline ends. CDR3 nucleotide sequence: TGCAGTGCTAGAGAGGCGGGGCCCGTGACCTACGAGCAGTACTTC. This encodes CSAREAGPVTYEQYF.

The V call is TRBV5-1, the J call TRBJ2-7; D uncertain. Germline lookup yields CDR1 SGHRS and CDR2 YFSETQ. Trimming took off 2 bases at V and 5 bases at J, with 11 bases between the two ends. The CDR3 totals 13 residues. CDR3 in DNA: TGCGCCAGCAGCTTCTACGGTAAGAACGAGCAGTACTTC. Encoded protein: CASSFYGKNEQYF.

This sequence joins TRBV12-3 or TRBV12-4 and TRBJ2-5, with 7 nucleotides matching TRBD2. The CDR3 extends over 18 amino acids. Trimming took 5 bases from V and 1 from J; bases not matched to a gene: 16. For the CDR3, the DNA is TGTGCCAGCAGTCTCGGTTCCGGGGCGGGGGAGAGCCAAGAGACCCAGTACTTC. It translates to CASSLGSGAGESQETQYF.

The chain joins TRBV12-5 to TRBJ2-5; D may be TRBD2 (7 bases). The germline gives CDR1 LGHNT, CDR2 FRNRAP. V was pared by 7 bases and J by 4 bases, with 19 bases between. This CDR3 comprises 15 residues. Written as DNA, the CDR3 is TGTGCTAGTGCCCTTTCTCAGGGAGGGGGAGAGACCCAGTACTTC. This translates into CASALSQGGGETQYF.

The V and J genes are TRBV27 and TRBJ2-7; TRBD1 aligns across 12 bases. This CDR3 region has 17 residues. CDR1 and CDR2 from the germline V gene are MNHEY and SMNVEV (reference sequence). V gave up 3 bases and J gave up 7 bases; unmatched junction bases: 13. CDR3 nucleotide sequence: TGTGCCAGCAGTTTTAGGGATCCGGGACAGGGGGCATGGGAGCAGTACTTC. Translating it yields CASSFRDPGQGAWEQYF.

The chain carries TRBV4-1 and TRBJ2-1; the D gene is possibly TRBD2 (5 bases). Germline loops: CDR1 MGHRA, CDR2 YSYEKL. The ends were cut back, 7 bases at V and 0 bases at J, with 13 bases in the middle. CDR3 size: 15 residues. CDR3 sequence: CASTVTGSSYNEQFF. The CDR3 DNA is TGCGCCAGCACAGTGACGGGGAGCTCCTACAATGAGCAGTTCTTC.

The rearrangement uses TRBV15 and TRBJ2-5; D may be TRBD1 or TRBD2 (5 bases each). The V end lost 3 bases, the J end lost 2 bases, and 19 bases lay between the germline ends. The CDR3 runs 17 residues. Germline-derived CDR1 and CDR2 are LNHNV and YYDKDF (reference sequence). This CDR3 is CATSREPGRIIQETQYF. CDR3 coding DNA: TGTGCCACCAGCAGGGAACCGGGACGGATCATACAAGAGACCCAGTACTTC.

This clonotype was observed a few times. The CDR3 region is CASSLGRDSNYEQYF. CDR3 in DNA: TGTGCCAGCAGCCTCGGGAGGGACAGTAACTACGAGCAGTACTTC. This sequence joins TRBV9 and TRBJ2-7; the D gene is possibly TRBD2 (8 bases). Germline V gene data show CDR1 as SGDLS and CDR2 as YYNGEE. The ends were cut back, 4 bases at V and 3 bases at J, with 17 bases in the middle. This CDR3 has 15 amino acids.

The gene calls are TRBV6-1 and TRBJ2-7; TRBD1 matches 8 bases. This CDR3 spans 14 amino acids. The V segment lost 9 bases and the J segment 1 base; nucleotides outside the gene matches: 8. From germline, CDR1 is MNHNS and CDR2 SASEGT. CDR3 amino acids: CASGDRLSSYEQYF. CDR3 sequence (DNA): TGTGCCAGTGGGGACAGGTTATCATCCTACGAGCAGTACTTC.

The rearrangement uses TRBV4-3 and TRBJ2-2; D is possibly TRBD1 (5 bases). V lost 3 bases, J lost 6 bases, and 11 bases lay in between. This CDR3 contains 14 residues. The germline V gene encodes CDR1 LGHNA and CDR2 YSLEER. The chain's CDR3 is CASSHLREPGELFF. The CDR3 nucleotides are TGCGCCAGCAGCCACCTCAGGGAACCCGGGGAGCTGTTTTTT.

This clonotype was counted between two and nine times. The V call is TRBV27, the J call TRBJ1-1; D unclear. Trimming removed 7 bases from V and 0 bases from J, with 12 bases in between. Germline V gene lookup returns CDR1 MNHEY and CDR2 SMNVEV (reference sequence). The CDR3 loop spans 14 amino acids. CDR3 DNA: TGTGCCAGCAAAACCGGGCGCATGAACACTGAAGCTTTCTTT. As protein: CASKTGRMNTEAFF.

The CDR3 sequence: CASSQPDRGPDTIYF. Here the CDR3 DNA reads TGTGCCAGCAGCCAACCGGACAGGGGGCCGGACACCATATATTTT. V gene TRBV3-1 combines with J gene TRBJ1-3; TRBD1 agrees at 11 bases. Germline V gene data show CDR1 as LGHDT and CDR2 as YNNKEL (reference sequence). V dropped 2 bases and J dropped 8; count of bases not matched to a gene: 5. The CDR3 totals 15 residues.

This chain links TRBV5-1 with TRBJ1-1; D unclear. Germline lookup yields CDR1 SGHRS and CDR2 YFSETQ. This CDR3 spans 13 amino acids. The V end lost 2 bases, the J end lost 2 bases, and 7 bases lay between the germline ends. DNA for the CDR3: TGCGCCAGCAGCTTCGACGGAAACACTGAAGCTTTCTTT. It encodes CASSFDGNTEAFF.

Comment on this clonotype: Germline and junction disagree at one end, which may indicate a read error. The chain has TRBV15 and TRBJ2-7; TRBD1 matches at 9 bases. Per germline, CDR1 LNHNV and CDR2 YYDKDF (reference sequence). The CDR3 length is 11 residues. The CDR3 coding sequence is TGTGCCACCAGCAACACAGGGGGCCCTCACTTC. Protein: CATSNTGGPHF.

A few counts support this clonotype. J is TRBJ2-1 and V is TRBV20-1; tentatively, D is TRBD2 (5 bases). Germline lookup yields CDR1 DFQATT and CDR2 SNEGSKA (reference sequence). The CDR3 loop spans 15 amino acids. With 0 bases removed from V and 0 bases from J, the gap between germline ends came to 9 bases. DNA for the CDR3: TGCAGTGCTAGAGAAGCGGTTAGCTCCTACAATGAGCAGTTCTTC. Encoded protein: CSAREAVSSYNEQFF.

This clonotype was counted a single time. V and J are TRBV2 and TRBJ1-4; TRBD1 aligns across 10 bases. From germline, CDR1 is SNHLY and CDR2 FYNNEI. The CDR3 has 14 residues. The V segment lost 6 bases and the J segment 7 bases; nucleotides outside the gene matches: 5. The CDR3 DNA reads as TGTGCCAGCAGAGGGGACAGGGGACCTGAAAAACTGTTTTTT. Amino acid sequence: CASRGDRGPEKLFF. The whole variable domain, remainder taken from reference TRBV2 and TRBJ1-4, is EPEVTQTPSHQVTQMGQEVILRCVPISNHLYFYWYRQILGQKVEFLVSFYNNEISEKSEIFDDQFSVERPDGSNFTLKIRSTKLEDSAMYFCASRGDRGPEKLFFGSGTQLSVL.

This clonotype was found a few times. The chain uses TRBV10-3 and TRBJ2-3; 7 bases align to TRBD2. The CDR3 sequence is 14 residues long. V lost 4 bases and J lost 2; bases outside the gene matches: 3. Germline V gene data show CDR1 as ENHRY and CDR2 as SYGVKD. The CDR3 DNA sequence: TGTGCCATCAGTGTCGGGGGGTACACAGATACGCAGTATTTT. Protein sequence: CAISVGGYTDTQYF.

This chain connects TRBV5-1 to TRBJ1-1; TRBD1 is a possible D gene (5 bases). Trimming shortened V by 3 bases and J by 6 bases, and 15 bases separated the two germline ends. This CDR3 spans 14 amino acids. The V gene's germline CDR1 is SGHRS and CDR2 YFSETQ. The CDR3 DNA follows: TGCGCCAGCAGCTGGACTCTCGAGACAGCTGAAGCTTTCTTT. Its translation is CASSWTLETAEAFF.

J is TRBJ1-5 and V is TRBV6-2 or TRBV6-3; 7 bases match TRBD1. Germline-derived CDR1 and CDR2 are MNHEY and SVGEGT. CDR3 size: 14 residues. V lost 7 bases and J lost 4; bases outside the gene matches: 7. The CDR3 sequence: CASMRTGQNQPQHF. The CDR3 DNA reads as TGTGCCAGCATGAGGACAGGTCAAAATCAGCCCCAGCATTTT.

This clonotype has a count of ten or more. V is TRBV27 and J is TRBJ2-1, with D maybe TRBD1 (5 bases). The CDR3 loop spans 14 amino acids. V lost 3 bases and J lost 5, with 11 bases in between. Germline V gene data show CDR1 as MNHEY and CDR2 as SMNVEV (reference sequence). The CDR3 DNA reads as TGTGCCAGCAGTTTCAAGGGGCCCCACAATGAGCAGTTCTTC. This encodes CASSFKGPHNEQFF.